Reported below is one T cell receptor beta chain. Its cognate antigen has yet to be identified. No base quality values were provided; no much bigger clone lies one nucleotide off. The data were obtained in a study of CD8+ T cells in alopecia areata (dated by TCRdb to about 2018). Concerning the study at large: The treated patients, all with moderate-to-severe alopecia areata, were enrolled in an open-label pilot trial of oral tofacitinib given at 5 to 10 mg twice daily. Patients stayed on tofacitinib for 6 to 18 months and then had 6 months of follow-up off drug so that delayed response and recurrence could be assessed. High-throughput TCRbeta sequencing was used to examine T cell clonal expansion in alopecia areata in both the C3H/HeJ mouse model and human patients. Human TCRbeta sequencing covered scalp tissue and sorted CD4+ and CD8+ peripheral blood T cells from patchy and totalis/universalis alopecia areata patients and healthy controls. Biopsies were taken from tofacitinib-treated patients at baseline and again at 4 and 24 weeks into treatment, and several of those patients also had a later scalp biopsy. Scalp clonality was compared among normal scalp (n=4), patchy alopecia areata scalp (n=8), and alopecia totalis/universalis scalp (n=8). The RNA source kit depended on sample type: the PAXgene miRNA kit for fixed scalp, the miRNeasy kit for PBMCs, and the RNeasy kit for mouse skin. TCRbeta CDR3 regions were amplified by immunoSEQ multiplex PCR with 35 Vbeta forward and 13 Jbeta reverse primers. Paper-wide results and their limitations: Unlike mouse skin, which is dominated by gammadelta T cells, normal human skin has resident alphabeta T cells that are also sequenced, and this complicates analysis of the scalp TCR repertoire. Higher clonality and more expanded CD8+ clones were observed in lesional scalp than in normal scalp, particularly in alopecia totalis/universalis, a finding suggestive of antigenic drive. Shared TCR sequences between patients were less evident than in mice, which may be partly attributable to HLA diversity in the patient population.

The library was produced with the immunoSEQ multiplex PCR assay. RNA was extracted from all samples and reverse transcribed into cDNA as template for TCR sequencing. SuperScript III was used to make first-strand cDNA, primed with a 2:1 mix of oligo-dT and random hexamers. A synthetic immune receptor repertoire was used to measure amplification bias, and any remaining bias was corrected computationally. As for how the authors treated the data: After raw reads were preprocessed to remove errors, the CDR3 was defined following IMGT conventions as running from the conserved cysteine to phenylalanine. To get clonality, Shannon entropy was normalized by log2 of the number of productive unique TCRs and the result was subtracted from 1. Whether scalp clones were CD4 or CD8 was inferred by matching scalp TCRbeta sequences against CD4 and CD8 repertoires sorted from blood. TCRdb mirrors the immuneACCESS table, restricted to in-frame sequences. Some clones are absent from its copies; in checked studies, under half trace to an unresolved V gene, and the reason for the others is unknown. The DNA gave D and trimming, while V, J and clone size come from that table. This sample comprises some 170,000 clones, less than 80% of them detected only once. About 10% of the sample rests with the top ten.

Interpreted using the paper, the time point label stands for: baseline before oral tofacitinib. Lesional scalp punch biopsies and peripheral blood were obtained from alopecia areata patients. After PBMCs were isolated by density centrifugation and stained for CD3, CD4 and CD8, a FACSAria was used to sort CD4+ and CD8+ T cells. Unmatched junction bases come to 12, with V trimmed by 5 bases and J by 8 bases. According to the germline V gene (reference sequence), CDR1 reads PRHDT and CDR2 reads FYEKMQ. The CDR3 measures 16 amino acids from cysteine to phenylalanine. The DNA shown is the 48-base CDR3, in frame from base 1.

The sequence came from a human donor with alopecia areata. This sample comprised CD8+ T cells sorted from blood, obtained at week 0. Rearrangement joined TRBV13 to TRBJ2-1; 10 bases in the junction line up with TRBD2. Here the CDR3 is given as CASSPGAGGPEDEQFF. The DNA is as follows: TGTGCCAGCAGCCCTGGAGCGGGGGGGCCTGAGGATGAGCAGTTCTTC. The full variable domain, completed from the reference TRBV13 and TRBJ2-1 proteins outside the CDR3, reads AAGVIQSPRHLIKEKRETATLKCYPIPRHDTVYWYQQGPGQDPQFLISFYEKMQSDKGSIPDRFSAQQFSDYHSELNMSSLELGDSALYFCASSPGAGGPEDEQFFGPGTRLTVL.